A selection of T cell receptor beta chains follows, all from one sample in a study of CD8+ T cells in alopecia areata. TCRdb's table, derived via immunoSEQ multiplex PCR, lists solely in-frame clones and lacks some. Of 150,000 to 200,000 clones in the sample, around 64% are singletons; the top ten hold roughly 10%. The sample here was CD8+ T cells sorted from blood, taken at week 0. These receptor sequences come from a human donor with alopecia areata. Both conserved end residues are part of each CDR3. Each record gives: J gene, clone size, CDR3 length, D gene, V gene, CDR3 DNA, CDR3 protein. The D gene is left open where the match is weak. Expanded clones are given a class, and other clones once, few, many or no size at all.

TRBJ2-7	-	16	TRBD2	TRBV4-1	TGCGCCAGCAGCCAAGTTGAGACTAGCGGTTATTACGAGCAGTACTTC	CASSQVETSGYYEQYF
TRBJ2-7	few	14	-	TRBV29-1	TGCAGCGTTGAAGGCTCGGGACACCTATACGAGCAGTACTTC	CSVEGSGHLYEQYF
TRBJ2-5	-	14	-	TRBV7-2	TGTGCCAGCAGCTGGGGGGGCCTCCAAGAGACCCAGTACTTC	CASSWGGLQETQYF
TRBJ2-7	-	14	TRBD2	TRBV29-1	TGCAGCGTTCCTACCGGGACTAGCAGTTACGAGCAGTACTTC	CSVPTGTSSYEQYF
TRBJ2-1	-	16	TRBD2	TRBV5-1	TGCGCCAGCAGCCCTAGGACTAGCGGGAGCTACAATGAGCAGTTCTTC	CASSPRTSGSYNEQFF
TRBJ2-3	-	13	-	TRBV4-1	TGCGCCAGCAGCCAAGAATCGACAGATACGCAGTATTTT	CASSQESTDTQYF
TRBJ1-1	-	13	-	TRBV5-6	TGTGCCAGCAGCTTGTTTGGGGGCACTGAAGCTTTCTTT	CASSLFGGTEAFF
TRBJ2-7	few	12	-	TRBV7-2	TGTGCCAGCAGCCCGTGGACCTACGAGCAGTACTTC	CASSPWTYEQYF
TRBJ1-6	-	14	TRBD1	TRBV29-1	TGCAGCGTTTTGACAGGGGGCTTGAATTCACCCCTCCACTTT	CSVLTGGLNSPLHF
TRBJ1-2	-	15	TRBD1	TRBV7-9	TGTGCCAGCAGCTTAGGGGGGGACAGCCTCTATGGCTACACCTTC	CASSLGGDSLYGYTF
TRBJ2-7	-	12	-	TRBV5-6	TGTGCCAGCAGCTTCCGCACGTTCGAGCAGTACTTC	CASSFRTFEQYF
TRBJ1-6	-	15	-	TRBV18	TGTGCCAGCTCACCAAAACAGGGTATTAATTCACCCCTCCACTTT	CASSPKQGINSPLHF
TRBJ2-7	-	14	-	TRBV5-6	TGTGCCAGCAGCGCCGACCCAGCCACCTACGAGCAGTACTTC	CASSADPATYEQYF
TRBJ2-4	-	14	-	TRBV13	TGTGCCAGCACCAGGGGGGCAGGGAAAAACATTCAGTACTTC	CASTRGAGKNIQYF
TRBJ2-7	-	13	-	TRBV29-1	TGCAGCGTTGTCGGGGGTCATACCTACGAGCAGTACTTC	CSVVGGHTYEQYF
TRBJ2-5	few	14	TRBD1	TRBV29-1	TGCAGCGTGGGTCCGGGACAGGGGGTTGAGACCCAGTACTTC	CSVGPGQGVETQYF
TRBJ2-1	-	15	-	TRBV7-9	TGTGCCAGCAGCTTATGGGGACGCGGGGTAGATGAGCAGTTCTTC	CASSLWGRGVDEQFF
TRBJ1-5	few	15	TRBD1	TRBV5-1	TGCGCCAGCAGCTTGGACAGGGGGCTGAATCAGCCCCAGCATTTT	CASSLDRGLNQPQHF
TRBJ1-5	-	14	-	TRBV5-1	TGCGCCAGCAGCTTGGACCCCGGCAATCAGCCCCAGCATTTT	CASSLDPGNQPQHF
TRBJ2-7	-	14	-	TRBV7-8	TGTGCCAGCAGCTTAGCCGGCGGGACCTACGAGCAGTACTTC	CASSLAGGTYEQYF
TRBJ2-4	-	16	-	TRBV4-1	TGCGCCAGCAGCCCTGGGGACGGACTAGCCAAAAACATTCAGTACTTC	CASSPGDGLAKNIQYF
TRBJ1-2	once	13	-	TRBV29-1	TGCAGCGCGTTGATCTCGGATCCCAATGGCTACACCTTC	CSALISDPNGYTF
TRBJ1-2	-	16	TRBD1	TRBV5-1	TGCGCCAGCAGCAGGAGGGGGCGGGAGGGGATCGGCGGCTACACCTTC	CASSRRGREGIGGYTF
TRBJ2-5	-	13	-	TRBV15	TGTGCCACCAGCGGGGAGTTCCAAGAGACCCAGTACTTC	CATSGEFQETQYF
TRBJ1-5	few	13	-	TRBV6-5	TGTGCCAGCAGTTATGGTATCTATCAGCCCCAGCATTTT	CASSYGIYQPQHF
TRBJ1-1	-	13	-	TRBV4-2	TGTGCCAGCAGCCAAGGACAACTCACTGAAGCTTTCTTT	CASSQGQLTEAFF